The present TCR beta chain was sequenced within a study of blood T cell repertoires in COVID-19. The table came from immunoSEQ multiplex PCR; TCRdb's copy has only in-frame clones and leaves some out. Of about 310,000 clones in the sample, around 87% were seen once. V was shortened by 4 bases and J by 1 base, with 5 bases between the two germline ends. The length of the CDR3 is 13 residues. Germline V gives CDR1 SQVTM, CDR2 ANQGSEA. To note about this clone: Other DNA sequences in the sample encode the same CDR3.

Sequencing used peripheral blood. The rearrangement joins TRBV29-1 to TRBJ2-6, with D unresolved. The sequence was collected from a woman aged 50 to 65 who had recovered from COVID-19. This chain's CDR3 is CSVATSGANVLTF. For the CDR3, the DNA is TGCAGCGTTGCTACTTCTGGGGCCAACGTCCTGACTTTC.